The 4 T cell receptor beta chains listed next were all sequenced from one sample in a study of beta chain features in type 1 diabetes. Expressed TCRB transcripts got sequenced, as all isolated RNA was reverse transcribed. Profiling relied on immunoSEQ multiplex PCR, and the TCRdb table lists in-frame clones only, not all of them. The data hold some 660,000 clones, with about 14% observed a single time. Overall study findings and caveats: Moderate yet significant TCRB CDR3 shortening was seen in Type 1 diabetes patients in all four CD4+ subsets.

Which antigens these TCRs recognize remains unknown. Sequencing input: naive CD4+ T cells from blood. Receptors originate from a man aged 18 to 29 with type 1 diabetes.

This clone was seen only a few times. CDR3 in DNA: TGTGCCTGGACTCGAACGAACACTGAAGCTTTCTTT. It is translated as CAWTRTNTEAFF. The chain is built from TRBV30 and TRBJ1-1; no clear D. The V and J ends lost 4 bases and 1 base respectively, with 7 bases between them. CDR1 is GTSNPN and CDR2 is SVGIG in the germline V gene (reference sequence). This CDR3 comprises 12 residues.

This clone was seen a handful of times. The rearrangement uses TRBV30 and TRBJ1-1, with unresolved D. The CDR3 consists of 13 residues. Trimming left V 3 bases short and J 3 bases short, with 11 bases between. Germline V gives CDR1 GTSNPN, CDR2 SVGIG (reference sequence). This CDR3 reads CAWSALGDTEAFF. Written as DNA, the CDR3 is TGTGCCTGGAGCGCCCTGGGAGACACTGAAGCTTTCTTT.

The chain joins TRBV5-1 to TRBJ2-5; D is unclear. There are 16 residues in the CDR3. Germline V CDR1 and CDR2: SGHRS, YFSETQ. Trimming left V 5 bases short and J 3 bases short, with 20 bases between. The CDR3, as DNA: TGCGCCAGCAGTAAGGATCCGGTTGGCGGTAAAGAGACCCAGTACTTC. Protein: CASSKDPVGGKETQYF.

The sample holds a few counts of this clone. The rearrangement links TRBV4-1 to TRBJ1-6; unclear D gene. From germline, CDR1 is MGHRA and CDR2 YSYEKL. The CDR3 has 13 residues. Between the trimmed V and J ends, which lost 0 bases and 8 bases, there was a span of 5 bases. DNA for the CDR3: TGCGCCAGCAGCCAAGATCTGGATTCACCCCTCCACTTT. Translated, it gives CASSQDLDSPLHF.